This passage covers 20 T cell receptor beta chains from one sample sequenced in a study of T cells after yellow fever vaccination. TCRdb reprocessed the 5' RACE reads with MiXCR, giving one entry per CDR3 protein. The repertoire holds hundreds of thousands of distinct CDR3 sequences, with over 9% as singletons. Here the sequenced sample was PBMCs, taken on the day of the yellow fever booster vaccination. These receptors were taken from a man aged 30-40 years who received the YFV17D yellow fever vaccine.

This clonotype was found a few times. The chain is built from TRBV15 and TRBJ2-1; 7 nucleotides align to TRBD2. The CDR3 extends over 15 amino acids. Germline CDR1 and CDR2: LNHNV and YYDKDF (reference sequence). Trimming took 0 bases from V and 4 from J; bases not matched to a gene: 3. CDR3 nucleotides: TGTGCCACCAGCAGAGATCGGGGGGAGTACAATGAGCAGTTCTTC. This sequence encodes CATSRDRGEYNEQFF.

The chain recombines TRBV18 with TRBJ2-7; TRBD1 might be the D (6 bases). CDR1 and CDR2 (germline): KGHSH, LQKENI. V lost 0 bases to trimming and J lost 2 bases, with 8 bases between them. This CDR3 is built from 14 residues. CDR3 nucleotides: TGTGCCAGCTCACCACCGTCAGGGGCCTACGAGCAGTACTTC. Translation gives CASSPPSGAYEQYF.

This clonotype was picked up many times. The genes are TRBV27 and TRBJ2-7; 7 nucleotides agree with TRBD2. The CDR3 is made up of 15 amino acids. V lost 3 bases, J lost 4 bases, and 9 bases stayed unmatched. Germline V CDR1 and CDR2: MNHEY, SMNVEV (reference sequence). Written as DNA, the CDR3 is TGTGCCAGCAGTTTCATGGGGGGGACCCCTTACGAGCAGTACTTC. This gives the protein CASSFMGGTPYEQYF.

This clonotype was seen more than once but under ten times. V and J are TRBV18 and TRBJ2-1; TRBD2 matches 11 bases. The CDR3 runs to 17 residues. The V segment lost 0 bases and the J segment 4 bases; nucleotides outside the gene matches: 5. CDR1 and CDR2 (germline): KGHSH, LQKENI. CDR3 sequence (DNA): TGTGCCAGCTCACCACCGGGCCTAGCGGGAGGATACAATGAGCAGTTCTTC. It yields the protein CASSPPGLAGGYNEQFF.

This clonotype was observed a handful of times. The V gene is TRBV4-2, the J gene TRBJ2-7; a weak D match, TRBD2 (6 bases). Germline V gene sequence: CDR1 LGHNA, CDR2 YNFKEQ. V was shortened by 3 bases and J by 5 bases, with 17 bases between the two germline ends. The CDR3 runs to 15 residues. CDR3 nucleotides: TGTGCCAGCAGCCAGCAATCGGGACTTCCCGACGAGCAGTACTTC. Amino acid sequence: CASSQQSGLPDEQYF.

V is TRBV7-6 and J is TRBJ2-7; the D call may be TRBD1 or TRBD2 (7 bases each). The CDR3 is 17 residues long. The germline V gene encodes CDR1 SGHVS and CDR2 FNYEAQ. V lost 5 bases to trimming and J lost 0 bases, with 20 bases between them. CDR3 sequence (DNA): TGTGCCAGCAGCCCAGCCCCCAGGGGGGGGAGCTCCTACGAGCAGTACTTC. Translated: CASSPAPRGGSSYEQYF.

CDR3 in amino acids: CASSLRAGIEETQYF. The CDR3 DNA sequence: TGTGCCAGCAGCCTAAGGGCGGGGATCGAAGAGACCCAGTACTTC. The rearrangement joins TRBV7-8 to TRBJ2-5; perhaps TRBD2 as D (6 bases). Germline V gene lookup returns CDR1 SGHVS and CDR2 FQNEAQ. This CDR3 is 15 amino acids long. V was cut by 5 bases and J by 3 bases, with 16 bases left in between.

The CDR3 loop reads CASSLSGTPNYGYTF. The CDR3 bases are TGTGCCAGCTCACTTTCGGGAACCCCCAACTATGGCTACACCTTC. The chain couples TRBV18 to TRBJ1-2; D is unresolved. Germline V gives CDR1 KGHSH, CDR2 LQKENI. Trimming shortened V by 4 bases and J by 2 bases, and 14 bases separated the two germline ends. CDR3 length: 15 residues. Complete variable domain (other parts from reference TRBV18 and TRBJ1-2): NAGVMQNPRHLVRRRGQEARLRCSPMKGHSHVYWYRQLPEEGLKFMVYLQKENIIDESGMPKERFSAEFPKEGPSILRIQQVVRGDSAAYFCASSLSGTPNYGYTFGSGTRLTVV.

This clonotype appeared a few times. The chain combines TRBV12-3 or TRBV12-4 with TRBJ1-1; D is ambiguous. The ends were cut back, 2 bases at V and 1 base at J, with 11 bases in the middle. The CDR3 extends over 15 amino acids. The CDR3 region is CASSLFGPRNTEAFF. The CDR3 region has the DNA TGTGCCAGCAGTTTATTTGGACCGCGGAACACTGAAGCTTTCTTT.

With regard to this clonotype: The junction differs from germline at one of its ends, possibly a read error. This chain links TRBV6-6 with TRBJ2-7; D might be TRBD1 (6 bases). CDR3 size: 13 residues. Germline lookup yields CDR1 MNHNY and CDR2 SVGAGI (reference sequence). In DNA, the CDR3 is TGTGCCGGCAGCCCCCGACAGGTCTACGAGCAGTACTTC. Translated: CAGSPRQVYEQYF.

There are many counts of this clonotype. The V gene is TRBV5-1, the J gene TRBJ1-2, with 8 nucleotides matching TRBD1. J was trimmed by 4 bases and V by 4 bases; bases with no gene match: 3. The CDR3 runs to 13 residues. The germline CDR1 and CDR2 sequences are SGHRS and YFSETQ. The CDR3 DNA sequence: TGCGCCAGCAGCCCCGGGACAGGCTATGGCTACACCTTC. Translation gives CASSPGTGYGYTF.

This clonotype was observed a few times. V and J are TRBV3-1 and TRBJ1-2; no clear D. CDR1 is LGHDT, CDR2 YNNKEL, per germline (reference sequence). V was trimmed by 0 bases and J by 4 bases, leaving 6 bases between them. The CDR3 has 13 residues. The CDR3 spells CASSQDIIYGYTF. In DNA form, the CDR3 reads TGTGCCAGCAGCCAAGACATTATCTATGGCTACACCTTC.

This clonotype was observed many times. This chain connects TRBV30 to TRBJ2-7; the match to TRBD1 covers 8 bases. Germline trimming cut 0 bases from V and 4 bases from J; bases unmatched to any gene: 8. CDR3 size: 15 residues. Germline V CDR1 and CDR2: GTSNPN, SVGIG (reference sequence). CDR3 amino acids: CAWSVAGTGYYEQYF. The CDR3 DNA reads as TGTGCCTGGAGTGTAGCCGGGACAGGTTATTACGAGCAGTACTTC.

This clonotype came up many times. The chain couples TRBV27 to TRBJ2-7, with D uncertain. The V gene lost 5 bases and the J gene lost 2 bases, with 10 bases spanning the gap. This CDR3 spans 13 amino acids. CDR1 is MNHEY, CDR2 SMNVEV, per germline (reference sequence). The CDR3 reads CASSHPGAYEQYF. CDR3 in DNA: TGTGCCAGCAGTCACCCAGGAGCCTACGAGCAGTACTTC.

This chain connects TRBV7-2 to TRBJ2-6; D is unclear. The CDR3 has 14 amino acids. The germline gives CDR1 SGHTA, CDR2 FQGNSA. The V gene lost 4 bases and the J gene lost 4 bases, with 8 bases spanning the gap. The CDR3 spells CASSYFSGANVLTF. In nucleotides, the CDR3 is TGTGCCAGCAGCTATTTCTCGGGGGCCAACGTCCTGACTTTC.

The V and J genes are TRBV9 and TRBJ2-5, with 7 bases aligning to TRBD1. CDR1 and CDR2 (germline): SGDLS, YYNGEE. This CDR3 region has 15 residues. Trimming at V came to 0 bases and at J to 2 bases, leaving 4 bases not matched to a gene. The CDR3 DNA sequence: TGTGCCAGCAGCGTAGCTACGGGACAGCAAGAGACCCAGTACTTC. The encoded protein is CASSVATGQQETQYF.

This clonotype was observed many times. CDR3 DNA sequence: TGCAGTGCTAGGGGTGGCAGCACCGGGGAGCTGTTTTTT. Translated: CSARGGSTGELFF. This chain uses TRBV20-1 with TRBJ2-2, with no clear D. The CDR3 covers 13 residues. V lost 3 bases, J lost 4 bases, and 9 bases lay in between. Germline V lookup: CDR1 DFQATT, CDR2 SNEGSKA (reference sequence).

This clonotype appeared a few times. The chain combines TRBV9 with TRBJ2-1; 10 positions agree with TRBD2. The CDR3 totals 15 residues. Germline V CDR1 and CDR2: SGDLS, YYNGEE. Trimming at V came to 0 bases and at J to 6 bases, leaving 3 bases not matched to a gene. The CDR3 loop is CASSVDPSGSNEQFF. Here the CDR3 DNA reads TGTGCCAGCAGCGTAGACCCTAGCGGGAGCAATGAGCAGTTCTTC.

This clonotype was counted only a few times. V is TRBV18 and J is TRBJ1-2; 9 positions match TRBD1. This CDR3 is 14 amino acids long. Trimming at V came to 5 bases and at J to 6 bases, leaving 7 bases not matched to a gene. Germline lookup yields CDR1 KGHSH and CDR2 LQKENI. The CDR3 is CASSSKGQGNGYTF. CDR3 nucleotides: TGTGCCAGCTCATCAAAGGGACAGGGAAATGGCTACACCTTC. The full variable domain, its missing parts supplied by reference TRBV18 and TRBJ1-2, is NAGVMQNPRHLVRRRGQEARLRCSPMKGHSHVYWYRQLPEEGLKFMVYLQKENIIDESGMPKERFSAEFPKEGPSILRIQQVVRGDSAAYFCASSSKGQGNGYTFGSGTRLTVV.

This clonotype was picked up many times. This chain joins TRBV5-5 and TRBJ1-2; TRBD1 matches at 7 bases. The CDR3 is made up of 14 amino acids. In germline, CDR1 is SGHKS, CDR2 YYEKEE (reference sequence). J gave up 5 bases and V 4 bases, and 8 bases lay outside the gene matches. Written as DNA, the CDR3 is TGTGCCAGCAGCCTGTGGGGACAGCCTTATGGCTACACCTTC. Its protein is CASSLWGQPYGYTF. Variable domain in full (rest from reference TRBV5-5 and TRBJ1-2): DAGVTQSPTHLIKTRGQQVTLRCSPISGHKSVSWYQQVLGQGPQFIFQYYEKEERGRGNFPDRFSARQFPNYSSELNVNALLLGDSALYLCASSLWGQPYGYTFGSGTRLTVV.